The 9 T cell receptor beta chains given below trace back to one sample, sequenced in a study of blood T cell repertoires in COVID-19. TCRdb's copy holds only in-frame clones and misses some; the assay was immunoSEQ multiplex PCR. The table includes approximately 270,000 clones, about 91% detected once. The sample comprised PBMCs or T cells enriched from blood (not recorded which). The source of these receptors is a middle-aged man who had been exposed to COVID-19.

The chain combines TRBV7-9 with TRBJ2-3, with D unresolved. Trimming stripped 1 base from V and 7 bases from J, with 9 bases between. CDR3 length: 13 residues. Germline V gene lookup returns CDR1 SEHNR and CDR2 FQNEAQ (reference sequence). For the CDR3, the DNA is TGTGCCAGCAGCTTAGTGGTTGAGAATACGCAGTATTTT. Encoded protein: CASSLVVENTQYF.

V gene TRBV29-1 combines with J gene TRBJ2-3, with 10 bases matching TRBD1. V was clipped by 0 bases and J by 5 bases; unmatched bases: 8. The CDR3 loop spans 16 amino acids. The germline CDR1 and CDR2 sequences are SQVTM and ANQGSEA. The CDR3, as DNA: TGCAGCGTTGAAGATCGGGGACAGGGGCTGGGAGATACGCAGTATTTT. Protein sequence: CSVEDRGQGLGDTQYF.

The chain links TRBV5-1 to TRBJ1-1; 8 positions match TRBD1. CDR1 and CDR2 (germline): SGHRS, YFSETQ. The length of the CDR3 is 19 residues. J was trimmed by 0 bases and V by 1 base; bases with no gene match: 14. CDR3 in amino acids: CASSLLEPGQVTLNTEAFF. The CDR3 coding sequence is TGCGCCAGCAGCTTGCTCGAACCGGGACAGGTGACCCTGAACACTGAAGCTTTCTTT.

The chain joins TRBV7-2 to TRBJ2-7; no definite D call. Germline assignment: CDR1 SGHTA and CDR2 FQGNSA. The CDR3 length is 15 residues. V was shortened by 1 base and J by 4 bases, with 14 bases between the two germline ends. The CDR3 nucleotides are TGTGCCAGCAGCTTAGTTTTAGCACCGCCATACGAGCAGTACTTC. The encoded protein is CASSLVLAPPYEQYF.

The chain employs TRBV5-4 and TRBJ1-2; D is possibly TRBD1 (5 bases). From germline, CDR1 is SGHNT and CDR2 YYREEE (reference sequence). The CDR3 covers 15 residues. Deletions cut 0 bases from V and 1 base from J, with 10 bases between. In DNA, the CDR3 is TGTGCCAGCAGCTTGGGGGGGGGAGTTAACTATGGCTACACCTTC. Translated: CASSLGGGVNYGYTF.

Only one count was recorded for this clone. This chain uses TRBV5-5 with TRBJ2-7, with a tentative D call TRBD1 (6 bases). The CDR3 loop spans 15 amino acids. The germline gives CDR1 SGHKS, CDR2 YYEKEE (reference sequence). The V end was cut by 5 bases, the J end by 4 bases, with 19 bases between. In DNA form, the CDR3 reads TGTGCCAGCAGTTCTGAGGGGCGGACAGAGTACGAGCAGTACTTC. Protein sequence: CASSSEGRTEYEQYF.

The rearrangement links TRBV19 to TRBJ2-7; 8 bases align to TRBD1. The trim removed 9 bases at V and 6 bases at J, leaving 22 bases unmatched. The CDR3 has 17 amino acids. The germline V gene encodes CDR1 LNHDA and CDR2 SQIVND (reference sequence). The CDR3 DNA reads TGTGCCAGCACCGTAACAGGGGGGCGGTCCAAGTCGAGCGAGCAGTACTTC. As protein: CASTVTGGRSKSSEQYF.

The CDR3 bases are TGCGCCAGCAGCTACAGGGGGTTCGCCTACGAGCAGTACTTC. It yields the protein CASSYRGFAYEQYF. This chain connects TRBV5-1 to TRBJ2-7, with 8 bases aligning to TRBD1. The CDR3 length is 14 residues. The germline V gene has CDR1 SGHRS and CDR2 YFSETQ. Trimming at V came to 3 bases and at J to 2 bases, leaving 4 bases not matched to a gene.

V usage is TRBV30 and J usage is TRBJ1-1, with D maybe TRBD1 (6 bases). Germline V gene sequence: CDR1 GTSNPN, CDR2 SVGIG (reference sequence). V gave up 8 bases and J gave up 4 bases, with 17 bases separating them. The CDR3 extends over 13 amino acids. The CDR3 loop is CAAQQGRGTEAFF. The CDR3 region has the DNA TGTGCCGCTCAACAGGGCCGGGGCACTGAAGCTTTCTTT.